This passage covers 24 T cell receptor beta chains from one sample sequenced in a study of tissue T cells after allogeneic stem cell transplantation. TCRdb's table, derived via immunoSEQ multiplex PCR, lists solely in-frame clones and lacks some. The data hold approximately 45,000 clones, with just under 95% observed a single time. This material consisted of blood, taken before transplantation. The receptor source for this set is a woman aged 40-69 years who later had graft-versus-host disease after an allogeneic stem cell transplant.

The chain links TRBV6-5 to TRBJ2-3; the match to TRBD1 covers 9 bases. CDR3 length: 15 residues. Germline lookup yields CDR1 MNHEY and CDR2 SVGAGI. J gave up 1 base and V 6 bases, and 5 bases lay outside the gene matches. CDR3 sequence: CASRVQGAGTDTQYF. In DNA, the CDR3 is TGTGCCAGCAGGGTACAGGGGGCCGGCACAGATACGCAGTATTTT.

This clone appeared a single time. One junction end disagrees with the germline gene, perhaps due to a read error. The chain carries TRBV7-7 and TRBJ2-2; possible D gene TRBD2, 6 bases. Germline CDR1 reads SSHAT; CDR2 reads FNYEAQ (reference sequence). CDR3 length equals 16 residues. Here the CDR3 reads CASSPVGGTNTGELFF. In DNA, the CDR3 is TGTGCTAGCAGCCCAGTGGGGGGAACGAACACCGGGGAGCTGTTTTTT.

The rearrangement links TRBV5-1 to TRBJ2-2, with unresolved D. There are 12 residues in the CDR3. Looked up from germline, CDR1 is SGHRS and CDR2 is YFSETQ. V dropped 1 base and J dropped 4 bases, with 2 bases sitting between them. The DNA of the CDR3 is TGCGCCAGCAGCTTGAGCACCGGGGAGCTGTTTTTT. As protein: CASSLSTGELFF.

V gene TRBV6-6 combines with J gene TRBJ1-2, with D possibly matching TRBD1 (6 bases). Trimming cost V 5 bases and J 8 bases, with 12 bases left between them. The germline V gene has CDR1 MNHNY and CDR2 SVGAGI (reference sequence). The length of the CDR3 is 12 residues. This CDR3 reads CASSPYRDGYTF. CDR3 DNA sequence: TGTGCCAGCAGTCCCTACAGGGACGGCTACACCTTC.

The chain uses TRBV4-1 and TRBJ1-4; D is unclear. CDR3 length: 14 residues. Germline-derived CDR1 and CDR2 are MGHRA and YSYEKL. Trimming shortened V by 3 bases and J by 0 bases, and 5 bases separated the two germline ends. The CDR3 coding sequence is TGCGCCAGCAGCCACCCCGCAACTAATGAAAAACTGTTTTTT. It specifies CASSHPATNEKLFF.

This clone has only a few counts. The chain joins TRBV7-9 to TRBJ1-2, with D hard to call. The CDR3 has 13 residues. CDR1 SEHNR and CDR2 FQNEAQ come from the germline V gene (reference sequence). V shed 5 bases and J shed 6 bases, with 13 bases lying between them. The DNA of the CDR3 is TGTGCCAGCAGCCGTGGGAGGGAAGATGGCTACACCTTC. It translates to CASSRGREDGYTF.

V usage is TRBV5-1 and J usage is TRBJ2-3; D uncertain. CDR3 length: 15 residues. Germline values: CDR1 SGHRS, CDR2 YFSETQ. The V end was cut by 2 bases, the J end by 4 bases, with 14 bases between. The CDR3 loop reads CASSLERASPDTQYF. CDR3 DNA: TGCGCCAGCAGCTTAGAGCGAGCTAGTCCAGATACGCAGTATTTT.

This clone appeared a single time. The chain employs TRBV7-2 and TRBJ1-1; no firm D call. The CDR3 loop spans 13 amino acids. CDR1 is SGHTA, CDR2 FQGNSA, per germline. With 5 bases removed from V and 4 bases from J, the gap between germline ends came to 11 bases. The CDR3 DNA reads TGTGCCAGCAGCCCTCAACAAGGCACTGAAGCTTTCTTT. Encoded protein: CASSPQQGTEAFF. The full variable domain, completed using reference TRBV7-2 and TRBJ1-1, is GAGVSQSPSNKVTEKGKDVELRCDPISGHTALYWYRQSLGQGLEFLIYFQGNSAPDKSGLPSDRFSAERTGGSVSTLTIQRTQQEDSAVYLCASSPQQGTEAFFGQGTRLTVV.

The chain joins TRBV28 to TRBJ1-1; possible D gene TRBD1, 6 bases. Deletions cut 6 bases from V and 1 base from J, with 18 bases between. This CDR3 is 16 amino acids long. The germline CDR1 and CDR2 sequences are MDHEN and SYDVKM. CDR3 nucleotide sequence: TGTGCCAGCAGCTCCGTCTGGGACAAGAGGAACACTGAAGCTTTCTTT. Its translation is CASSSVWDKRNTEAFF.

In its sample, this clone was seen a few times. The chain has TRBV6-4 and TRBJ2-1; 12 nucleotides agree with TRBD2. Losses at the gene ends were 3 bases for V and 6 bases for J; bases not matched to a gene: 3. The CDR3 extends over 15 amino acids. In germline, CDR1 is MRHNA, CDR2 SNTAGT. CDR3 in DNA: TGTGCCAGCAGTGAGACTAGCGGGAGCGGCAATGAGCAGTTCTTC. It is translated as CASSETSGSGNEQFF.

CDR3 nucleotide sequence: TGTGCCAGTAGCCAGGAGCGCCTGGGCAAAGGTAGCACTGAAGCTTTCTTT. It translates to CASSQERLGKGSTEAFF. This sequence joins TRBV19 and TRBJ1-1, with D uncertain. Germline assignment: CDR1 LNHDA and CDR2 SQIVND (reference sequence). This CDR3 contains 17 residues. The V end lost 6 bases, the J end lost 4 bases, and 24 bases lay between the germline ends. Full variable domain (remainder filled in from reference TRBV19 and TRBJ1-1): DGGITQSPKYLFRKEGQNVTLSCEQNLNHDAMYWYRQDPGQGLRLIYYSQIVNDFQKGDIAEGYSVSREKKESFPLTVTSAQKNPTAFYLCASSQERLGKGSTEAFFGQGTRLTVV.

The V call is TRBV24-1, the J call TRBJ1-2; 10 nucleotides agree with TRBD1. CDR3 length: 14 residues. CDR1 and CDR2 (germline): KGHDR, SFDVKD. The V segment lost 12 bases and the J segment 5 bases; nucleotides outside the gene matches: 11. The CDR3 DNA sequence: TGTGCCCCAGAAGGGACAGGGGAAGGGTATGGCTACACCTTC. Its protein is CAPEGTGEGYGYTF.

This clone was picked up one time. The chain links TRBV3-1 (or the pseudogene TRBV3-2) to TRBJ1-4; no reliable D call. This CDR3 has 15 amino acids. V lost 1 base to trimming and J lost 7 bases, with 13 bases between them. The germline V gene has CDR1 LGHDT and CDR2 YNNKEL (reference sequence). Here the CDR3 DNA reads TGTGCCAGCAGCCAAGCGGGAGCCCGGAGTGAAAAACTGTTTTTT. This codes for CASSQAGARSEKLFF.

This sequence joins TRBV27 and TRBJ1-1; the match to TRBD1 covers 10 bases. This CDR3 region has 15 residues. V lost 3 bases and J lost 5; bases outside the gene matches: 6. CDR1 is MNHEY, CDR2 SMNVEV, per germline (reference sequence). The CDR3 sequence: CASSLTGGAGTEAFF. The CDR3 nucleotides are TGTGCCAGCAGTTTGACAGGGGGCGCGGGGACTGAAGCTTTCTTT.

The CDR3 DNA follows: TGTGCCAGCAGTTTATATTCTGCGGGAGGGCAGGGTGAGCAGTTCTTC. Amino acids: CASSLYSAGGQGEQFF. This rearrangement joins TRBV28 to TRBJ2-1; 9 bases line up with TRBD2. This CDR3 comprises 16 residues. The V gene end was trimmed by 1 base and the J gene end by 9 bases; junction bases not matched to a gene: 10. CDR1 and CDR2 (germline): MDHEN, SYDVKM.

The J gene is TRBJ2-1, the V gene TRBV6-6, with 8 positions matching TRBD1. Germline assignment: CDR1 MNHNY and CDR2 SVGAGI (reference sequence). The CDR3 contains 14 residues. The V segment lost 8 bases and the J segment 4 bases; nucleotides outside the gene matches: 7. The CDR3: CASVRDRTYNEQFF. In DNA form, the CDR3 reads TGTGCCAGCGTCCGGGACAGGACATACAATGAGCAGTTCTTC.

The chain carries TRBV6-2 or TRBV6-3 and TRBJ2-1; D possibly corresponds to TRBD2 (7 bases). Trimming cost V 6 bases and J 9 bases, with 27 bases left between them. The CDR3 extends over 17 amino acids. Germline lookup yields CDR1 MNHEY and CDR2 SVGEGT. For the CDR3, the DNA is TGTGCCAGCAGCATCCTACCGTGGGGGGGCCGCCGGGGTGAGCAGTTCTTC. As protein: CASSILPWGGRRGEQFF.

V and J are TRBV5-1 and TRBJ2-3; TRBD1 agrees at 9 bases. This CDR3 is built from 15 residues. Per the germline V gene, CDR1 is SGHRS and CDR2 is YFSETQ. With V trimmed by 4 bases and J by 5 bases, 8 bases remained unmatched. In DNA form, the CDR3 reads TGCGCCAGCAGCGGCGGACAGGGGACGGGAGATACGCAGTATTTT. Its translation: CASSGGQGTGDTQYF.

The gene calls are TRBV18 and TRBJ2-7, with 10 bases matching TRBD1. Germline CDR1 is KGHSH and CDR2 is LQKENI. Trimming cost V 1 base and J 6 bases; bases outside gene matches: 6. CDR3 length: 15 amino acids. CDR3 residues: CASSPQPGQGFEQYF. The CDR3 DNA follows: TGTGCCAGCTCACCACAGCCGGGACAGGGGTTCGAGCAGTACTTC.

The CDR3, as DNA: TGTGCCAGTCATAGGGACCGTTACACAGATACGCAGTATTTT. Amino acid sequence: CASHRDRYTDTQYF. J is TRBJ2-3 and V is TRBV19, with D tentatively TRBD1 or TRBD2 (5 bases each). Deletions cut 8 bases from V and 2 bases from J, with 14 bases between. This CDR3 is built from 14 residues. Germline V gene data show CDR1 as LNHDA and CDR2 as SQIVND (reference sequence).

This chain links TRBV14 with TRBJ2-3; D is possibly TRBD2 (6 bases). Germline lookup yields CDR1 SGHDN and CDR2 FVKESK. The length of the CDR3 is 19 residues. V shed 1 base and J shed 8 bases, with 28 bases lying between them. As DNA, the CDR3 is TGTGCCAGCAGCCAAGTTGATCCCGGGTTTGCGGGAACACCCATTACGCAGTATTTT. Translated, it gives CASSQVDPGFAGTPITQYF.

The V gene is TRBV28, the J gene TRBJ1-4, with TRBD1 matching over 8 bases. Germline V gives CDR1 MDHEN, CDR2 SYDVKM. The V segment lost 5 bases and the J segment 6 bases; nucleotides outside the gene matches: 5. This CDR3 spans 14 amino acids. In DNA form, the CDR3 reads TGTGCCAGCAGTGTTTGGACAGGGCATGAAAAACTGTTTTTT. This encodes CASSVWTGHEKLFF.

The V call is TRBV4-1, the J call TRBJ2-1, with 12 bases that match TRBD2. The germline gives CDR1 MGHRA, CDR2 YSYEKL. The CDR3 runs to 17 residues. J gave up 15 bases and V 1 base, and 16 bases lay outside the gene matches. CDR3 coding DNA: TGCGCCAGCAGCCAAGGGGTGGGGACTAGCGGGTTTCTTAGGGGGTTCTTC. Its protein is CASSQGVGTSGFLRGFF.

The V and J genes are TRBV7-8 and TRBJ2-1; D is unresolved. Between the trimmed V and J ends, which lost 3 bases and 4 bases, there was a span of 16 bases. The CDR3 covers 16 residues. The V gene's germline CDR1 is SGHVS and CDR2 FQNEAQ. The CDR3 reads CASSLLWDSSYNEQFF. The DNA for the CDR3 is TGTGCCAGCAGCTTGTTGTGGGATTCGAGTTACAATGAGCAGTTCTTC.